This T cell receptor (beta chain) was profiled in a study of CD8+CD57+ T cells in acquired aplastic anemia. Previously, flow cytometry had revealed CD8+CD57+ cell expansion in the patients chosen for sequencing. Germline loops: CDR1 SGHVS, CDR2 FQNEAQ. Trimming took off 5 bases at V and 4 bases at J, with 5 bases between the two ends. The CDR3 runs to 11 residues. Genomic DNA, the template, was used for profiling of the TCR beta VDJ and CDR3. TCRdb fed the reads into MiXCR, producing one record per CDR3 protein. The table shows 150,000 to 200,000 distinct CDR3 sequences, with roughly half occurring only once.

The receptor was isolated from a human donor with aplastic anemia. This rearrangement joins TRBV7-8 to TRBJ2-5; D remains unclear. What was sequenced was sorted CD4+, CD8+, or CD8+CD57+ T cells (not recorded which) from PBMCs. DNA for the CDR3: TGTGCCAGCAGCGCACTAGAGACCCAGTACTTC. Amino acids: CASSALETQYF.